The 10 T cell receptor beta chains presented below share a single source sample, sequenced in a study of cytomegalovirus exposure and HLA in healthy donors. Profiled with immunoSEQ multiplex PCR; TCRdb holds only in-frame clones, not every one. The sample records about 240,000 clones, more than 75% being singletons. The sequenced sample was PBMCs. The origin of the receptors is a woman aged 25 to 39 in good health and CMV-seropositive.

The chain couples TRBV19 to TRBJ2-3; 7 bases align to TRBD1. V trimming: 3 bases; J trimming: 0 bases; junction bases outside the gene matches: 0. There are 14 residues in the CDR3. Germline V CDR1 and CDR2: LNHDA, SQIVND (reference sequence). The CDR3: CASSMGQSTDTQYF. In DNA, the CDR3 is TGTGCCAGTAGTATGGGACAGAGCACAGATACGCAGTATTTT. Complete variable domain (other parts from reference TRBV19 and TRBJ2-3): DGGITQSPKYLFRKEGQNVTLSCEQNLNHDAMYWYRQDPGQGLRLIYYSQIVNDFQKGDIAEGYSVSREKKESFPLTVTSAQKNPTAFYLCASSMGQSTDTQYFGPGTRLTVL.

This clone has a single count. The rearrangement uses TRBV19 and TRBJ2-1; D not certain. This CDR3 comprises 12 residues. V shed 7 bases and J shed 8 bases, with 12 bases lying between them. The germline V gene has CDR1 LNHDA and CDR2 SQIVND (reference sequence). The CDR3 DNA is TGTGCCAGTACCTCCTCCGGGTATGAGCAGTTCTTC. Translation: CASTSSGYEQFF.

The chain employs TRBV10-3 and TRBJ1-2; 9 bases are shared with TRBD1. Germline V lookup: CDR1 ENHRY, CDR2 SYGVKD. The J segment lost 5 bases and the V segment lost 0 bases, leaving 7 bases of the junction unmatched. The length of the CDR3 is 16 residues. CDR3 loop: CAISESGQGIGYGYTF. The CDR3 DNA sequence: TGTGCCATCAGTGAGTCGGGACAGGGTATCGGGTATGGCTACACCTTC.

The rearrangement links TRBV11-2 to TRBJ2-1; perhaps TRBD2 as D (7 bases). V was trimmed by 3 bases and J by 10 bases, leaving 16 bases between them. The germline V gene has CDR1 SGHAT and CDR2 FQNNGV. This CDR3 region has 14 residues. The CDR3: CASSFTGGAREQFF. The DNA for the CDR3 is TGTGCCAGCAGCTTCACTGGGGGGGCTAGGGAGCAGTTCTTC.

This clone was counted a single time. J is TRBJ2-1 and V is TRBV4-1; 7 bases map to TRBD2. J gave up 10 bases and V 3 bases, and 6 bases lay outside the gene matches. CDR3 length equals 13 residues. Germline lookup yields CDR1 MGHRA and CDR2 YSYEKL. The chain's CDR3 is CASSHRLAVEQFF. In nucleotides, the CDR3 is TGCGCCAGCAGCCACCGACTAGCCGTCGAGCAGTTCTTC.

The rearrangement uses TRBV4-2 and TRBJ2-3; tentatively, D is TRBD2 (7 bases). The CDR3 sequence is 17 residues long. V lost 1 base to trimming and J lost 0 bases, with 14 bases between them. Per the germline V gene, CDR1 is LGHNA and CDR2 is YNFKEQ. CDR3 residues: CASSQGGREPSTDTQYF. Written as DNA, the CDR3 is TGTGCCAGCAGCCAAGGGGGGCGGGAGCCGAGCACAGATACGCAGTATTTT.

The chain has TRBV27 and TRBJ2-2, with 7 bases aligning to TRBD1. J was trimmed by 4 bases and V by 5 bases; bases with no gene match: 7. The CDR3 runs to 15 residues. The germline V gene has CDR1 MNHEY and CDR2 SMNVEV (reference sequence). CDR3 sequence (DNA): TGTGCCAGCAGTGCTAAGACAGGGCCCACCGGGGAGCTGTTTTTT. The encoded protein is CASSAKTGPTGELFF.

The CDR3 nucleotides read TGTGCCAGCAGACCCGGGACAGGGGGATCTGGGGCCAACGTCCTGACTTTC. This gives the protein CASRPGTGGSGANVLTF. This rearrangement joins TRBV27 to TRBJ2-6; 11 positions agree with TRBD1. V lost 6 bases to trimming and J lost 1 base; unmatched junction nucleotides: 5. The CDR3 has 17 residues. Germline V gene lookup returns CDR1 MNHEY and CDR2 SMNVEV (reference sequence).

The chain carries TRBV6-5 and TRBJ1-2; 9 bases fit TRBD1. The germline V gene has CDR1 MNHEY and CDR2 SVGAGI. Trimming at V came to 5 bases and at J to 4 bases, leaving 8 bases not matched to a gene. This CDR3 comprises 15 residues. The CDR3 coding sequence is TGTGCCAGCAGTGGGGGACAGGGAAAAAGCTATGGCTACACCTTC. Protein sequence: CASSGGQGKSYGYTF.

This chain connects TRBV30 to TRBJ2-7; tentatively, D is TRBD1 (6 bases). This CDR3 spans 14 amino acids. Trimming removed 5 bases from V and 1 base from J, with 15 bases in between. The germline CDR1 and CDR2 sequences are GTSNPN and SVGIG (reference sequence). CDR3 coding DNA: TGTGCCTGGCGGGGCCTAGGACAGTCCTACGAGCAGTACTTC. It is translated as CAWRGLGQSYEQYF.